This TCR beta chain was recovered during a study of PD-1 blockade in classical Hodgkin lymphoma. Overall study context: A 3 mg/kg intravenous dose of nivolumab was received by patients every 2 weeks.

Every single patient, without exception, relapsed after autologous stem cell transplantation, and brentuximab vedotin exposure varied. Complete response, partial response or progressive disease constituted the best responses recorded. To note about this clone: Its antigen is unknown.

General study findings and limits: The study found that TCR diversity rose significantly by C4D1 in CD4+ but not CD8+ cells. Patients starting nivolumab less than 1 year after ASCT had lower diversity and were excluded from later analyses.

Some clones are missing from TCRdb's copy, which holds only in-frame ones; the method was immunoSEQ multiplex PCR. The table shows about 32,000 clones, with roughly four fifths occurring only once. The source is a human donor with classical Hodgkin lymphoma. This sample comprised peripheral blood mononuclear cells (PBMCs), obtained at baseline.

CDR3 region: CAARTSGSNEQFF. The CDR3 DNA follows: TGTGCCGCTCGGACTAGCGGGAGCAATGAGCAGTTCTTC. This chain joins TRBV6-5 and TRBJ2-1, with TRBD2 matching over 13 bases. The ends lost 11 bases at V and 6 bases at J; junction bases unmatched: 4. CDR1 is MNHEY, CDR2 SVGAGI, per germline. The CDR3 extends over 13 amino acids.